The clone carrying this T cell receptor beta chain came up a few times. Antigen: not known. This sample is part of a study of T cells in Graves' hyperthyroidism and ophthalmopathy. Amplification of TCR beta CDR3 regions used RNA as the template. The HTBI primer set was used in a first-round RT-PCR of the TCR CDR3. TCRdb reprocessed the multiplex PCR reads with MiXCR, giving one entry per CDR3 protein. The table records around 600,000 distinct CDR3 sequences, 15% to 19% of them present only once. Regarding the study as a whole: Researchers report that a 13 V-J model separated ophthalmopathy from stable hyperthyroidism. Researchers found most expanded thyroid clonotypes above 0.001 in blood as well.

For Graves' hyperthyroidism to be stable, ophthalmopathy could not progress within 18 months. Orbital computed tomography, thyroid ultrasound, serum thyroxine and TRAb, and clinical symptoms together informed the diagnoses. The CDR3 is made up of 16 amino acids. Germline CDR1 reads MNHNS; CDR2 reads SASEGT. Trimming took 5 bases from V and 4 from J; bases not matched to a gene: 12. The rearrangement joins TRBV6-1 to TRBJ2-7; 9 positions agree with TRBD2. Sequencing used blood. The receptor was isolated from a woman aged 30 to 39 with Graves' hyperthyroidism. The CDR3 reads CASSNPWREGKYEQYF. CDR3 sequence (DNA): TGTGCCAGCAGTAACCCTTGGCGGGAGGGAAAGTACGAGCAGTACTTC.